Listed below are T cell receptor beta chains from one sample, sequenced in a study of cytomegalovirus exposure and HLA in healthy donors. Produced via immunoSEQ multiplex PCR; TCRdb's table is partial and in-frame only. The sample includes fewer than 150,000 clones, about 79% of them seen just once. What was sequenced was PBMCs. The receptors were sampled from a man aged 35-49 years in good health and CMV-seropositive. Both conserved end residues are part of each CDR3. Each record gives: J gene, V gene, clone size, D gene, CDR3 protein, CDR3 DNA. The D gene is left open where the match is weak. For some rows the clone size is stated as once, few or many, or as a class when expanded; others skip it.

j_gene: TRBJ1-3
v_gene: TRBV21-1
abundance: NA
d_gene: NA
CDR3aa: CASSKGQVISGNTIYF
CDR3nt: TGTGCCAGCAGCAAGGGACAGGTGATCTCTGGAAACACCATATATTTT

j_gene: TRBJ2-3
v_gene: TRBV11-3
abundance: NA
d_gene: TRBD2
CDR3aa: CASSLGSAGGPRPQYF
CDR3nt: TGTGCCAGCAGCTTAGGGTCGGCGGGGGGGCCGCGGCCGCAGTATTTT

j_gene: TRBJ1-1
v_gene: TRBV6-5
abundance: once
d_gene: TRBD1
CDR3aa: CASSFDRVGTEAFF
CDR3nt: TGTGCCAGCAGCTTCGACAGGGTAGGCACTGAAGCTTTCTTT

j_gene: TRBJ1-4
v_gene: TRBV19
abundance: NA
d_gene: NA
CDR3aa: CASSTGRATNEKLFF
CDR3nt: TGTGCCAGTAGTACCGGGAGAGCAACTAATGAAAAACTGTTTTTT

j_gene: TRBJ1-4
v_gene: TRBV15
abundance: NA
d_gene: TRBD1
CDR3aa: CATSRPDRATNEKLFF
CDR3nt: TGTGCCACCAGCAGACCAGACAGGGCAACTAATGAAAAACTGTTTTTT

j_gene: TRBJ2-5
v_gene: TRBV11-2
abundance: few
d_gene: NA
CDR3aa: CASSPDWQETQYF
CDR3nt: TGTGCCAGCAGCCCCGACTGGCAAGAGACCCAGTACTTC

j_gene: TRBJ2-7
v_gene: TRBV27
abundance: NA
d_gene: NA
CDR3aa: CASSLHYPPSGSYEQYF
CDR3nt: TGTGCCAGCAGTTTACATTACCCCCCCTCGGGGTCCTACGAGCAGTACTTC

j_gene: TRBJ2-5
v_gene: TRBV5-4
abundance: NA
d_gene: NA
CDR3aa: CASSLPGIRETQYF
CDR3nt: TGTGCCAGCAGCTTGCCAGGGATACGAGAGACCCAGTACTTC

j_gene: TRBJ2-5
v_gene: TRBV4-3
abundance: NA
d_gene: TRBD1
CDR3aa: CASSQEARGIRETQYF
CDR3nt: TGCGCCAGCAGCCAAGAGGCCAGGGGGATTAGAGAGACCCAGTACTTC

j_gene: TRBJ1-4
v_gene: TRBV28
abundance: NA
d_gene: NA
CDR3aa: CASRGGGGTEKLFF
CDR3nt: TGTGCCAGCAGGGGGGGAGGGGGAACTGAAAAACTGTTTTTT

j_gene: TRBJ2-1
v_gene: TRBV7-6
abundance: NA
d_gene: NA
CDR3aa: CASSHRGPYNEQFF
CDR3nt: TGTGCCAGCAGCCATAGAGGGCCCTACAATGAGCAGTTCTTC

j_gene: TRBJ1-3
v_gene: TRBV5-4
abundance: NA
d_gene: NA
CDR3aa: CASSLMGALGNTIYF
CDR3nt: TGTGCCAGCAGCTTGATGGGGGCCCTTGGAAACACCATATATTTT

j_gene: TRBJ1-2
v_gene: TRBV29-1
abundance: NA
d_gene: TRBD1
CDR3aa: CSANRGPPDYTF
CDR3nt: TGCAGCGCGAACAGGGGCCCCCCCGACTACACCTTC

j_gene: TRBJ1-5
v_gene: TRBV18
abundance: NA
d_gene: TRBD1
CDR3aa: CASSPAGTGPTNSNQPQHF
CDR3nt: TGTGCCAGCTCACCAGCCGGGACAGGGCCGACGAATAGCAATCAGCCCCAGCATTTT

j_gene: TRBJ2-1
v_gene: TRBV19
abundance: NA
d_gene: TRBD2
CDR3aa: CASRDGGEGYNEQFF
CDR3nt: TGTGCCAGTCGCGACGGGGGGGAGGGTTACAATGAGCAGTTCTTC

j_gene: TRBJ2-1
v_gene: TRBV7-9
abundance: NA
d_gene: TRBD1
CDR3aa: CASSPQNRGSGNEQFF
CDR3nt: TGTGCCAGCAGCCCGCAGAACAGGGGGAGTGGGAATGAGCAGTTCTTC

j_gene: TRBJ1-2
v_gene: TRBV4-1
abundance: NA
d_gene: NA
CDR3aa: CASSHGGDKSYGYTF
CDR3nt: TGCGCCAGCAGCCATGGGGGGGATAAGAGCTATGGCTACACCTTC

j_gene: TRBJ2-5
v_gene: TRBV5-1
abundance: once
d_gene: TRBD2
CDR3aa: CASIPGKTSGGQETQYF
CDR3nt: TGCGCCAGCATACCGGGGAAGACTAGCGGGGGCCAAGAGACCCAGTACTTC

j_gene: TRBJ2-1
v_gene: TRBV5-1
abundance: NA
d_gene: TRBD2
CDR3aa: CASSWGQREGRFF
CDR3nt: TGCGCCAGCAGCTGGGGGCAGCGGGAGGGTCGGTTCTTC

j_gene: TRBJ2-3
v_gene: TRBV6-1
abundance: few
d_gene: NA
CDR3aa: CASSSLGGYTQYF
CDR3nt: TGTGCCAGCAGTTCCCTCGGGGGATATACGCAGTATTTT

j_gene: TRBJ2-3
v_gene: TRBV9
abundance: NA
d_gene: TRBD2
CDR3aa: CASSTSGGYSTDTQYF
CDR3nt: TGTGCCAGCAGTACTAGCGGGGGATATAGCACAGATACGCAGTATTTT

j_gene: TRBJ2-7
v_gene: TRBV7-2
abundance: NA
d_gene: NA
CDR3aa: CASSLRPGTDSYEQYF
CDR3nt: TGTGCCAGCAGCTTGCGACCAGGTACAGACTCCTACGAGCAGTACTTC

j_gene: TRBJ2-7
v_gene: TRBV6-5
abundance: once
d_gene: NA
CDR3aa: CASSYDRQSSYEQYF
CDR3nt: TGTGCCAGCAGTTACGATAGACAGAGCTCCTACGAGCAGTACTTC

j_gene: TRBJ2-1
v_gene: TRBV4-1
abundance: NA
d_gene: TRBD2
CDR3aa: CASSQARTSGNEQFF
CDR3nt: TGCGCCAGCAGCCAAGCCAGAACTAGCGGTAATGAGCAGTTCTTC

j_gene: TRBJ1-1
v_gene: TRBV6-1
abundance: NA
d_gene: TRBD1
CDR3aa: CASSDQLAGGSEAFF
CDR3nt: TGTGCCAGCAGTGATCAGCTTGCAGGGGGCTCTGAAGCTTTCTTT

j_gene: TRBJ1-1
v_gene: TRBV19
abundance: NA
d_gene: NA
CDR3aa: CASSMGQPVNTEAFF
CDR3nt: TGTGCCAGTAGTATGGGGCAGCCCGTAAACACTGAAGCTTTCTTT

j_gene: TRBJ1-2
v_gene: TRBV6-5
abundance: NA
d_gene: TRBD1
CDR3aa: CASSFTGAGGYTF
CDR3nt: TGTGCCAGCAGTTTCACAGGGGCCGGCGGCTACACCTTC

j_gene: TRBJ1-1
v_gene: TRBV27
abundance: NA
d_gene: TRBD1
CDR3aa: CASTRDRGGTEAFF
CDR3nt: TGTGCCAGCACCCGAGACAGGGGTGGCACTGAAGCTTTCTTT

j_gene: TRBJ2-6
v_gene: TRBV2
abundance: once
d_gene: TRBD1
CDR3aa: CASKTGDGANVLTF
CDR3nt: TGTGCCAGCAAGACAGGGGATGGGGCCAACGTCCTGACTTTC

j_gene: TRBJ2-3
v_gene: TRBV5-6
abundance: once
d_gene: TRBD1
CDR3aa: CTSSLTGAFDTDTQYF
CDR3nt: TGTACCAGCAGCTTGACAGGGGCGTTTGACACAGATACGCAGTATTTT

j_gene: TRBJ2-1
v_gene: TRBV9
abundance: NA
d_gene: NA
CDR3aa: CASSRQGSSYNEQFF
CDR3nt: TGTGCCAGCAGTCGGCAGGGTTCCTCCTACAATGAGCAGTTCTTC

j_gene: TRBJ2-7
v_gene: TRBV6-5
abundance: NA
d_gene: NA
CDR3aa: CASSYGGGREQYF
CDR3nt: TGTGCCAGCAGTTACGGTGGGGGCAGGGAGCAGTACTTC

j_gene: TRBJ2-7
v_gene: TRBV7-9
abundance: NA
d_gene: NA
CDR3aa: CASSSGWSSYEQYF
CDR3nt: TGTGCCAGCAGCTCCGGTTGGTCCTCCTACGAGCAGTACTTC

j_gene: TRBJ2-1
v_gene: TRBV5-4
abundance: NA
d_gene: NA
CDR3aa: CASSLQLAYNEQFF
CDR3nt: TGTGCCAGCAGCTTGCAACTAGCCTACAATGAGCAGTTCTTC

j_gene: TRBJ2-3
v_gene: TRBV7-2
abundance: NA
d_gene: TRBD2
CDR3aa: CASSTGLAGFSDTQYF
CDR3nt: TGTGCCAGCAGCACAGGACTAGCGGGGTTTTCAGATACGCAGTATTTT

j_gene: TRBJ1-4
v_gene: TRBV7-9
abundance: NA
d_gene: TRBD1
CDR3aa: CSSSLGQPLNEKLFF
CDR3nt: TGTTCCAGCAGCTTGGGACAGCCCCTTAATGAAAAACTGTTTTTT

j_gene: TRBJ2-1
v_gene: TRBV7-9
abundance: NA
d_gene: TRBD1
CDR3aa: CASSKDRLRNNEQFF
CDR3nt: TGTGCCAGCAGCAAGGACAGGCTTCGTAACAATGAGCAGTTCTTC

j_gene: TRBJ1-1
v_gene: TRBV18
abundance: NA
d_gene: NA
CDR3aa: CASSPAGYTEAFF
CDR3nt: TGTGCCAGCTCACCAGCCGGGTACACTGAAGCTTTCTTT

j_gene: TRBJ2-1
v_gene: TRBV7-2
abundance: NA
d_gene: TRBD1
CDR3aa: CASRRGRSSYNEQFF
CDR3nt: TGTGCCAGCAGGAGGGGGCGTAGCTCCTACAATGAGCAGTTCTTC

j_gene: TRBJ2-5
v_gene: TRBV29-1
abundance: NA
d_gene: NA
CDR3aa: CSVDLLSHQETQYF
CDR3nt: TGCAGCGTTGATCTGCTTAGCCACCAAGAGACCCAGTACTTC

j_gene: TRBJ1-2
v_gene: TRBV29-1
abundance: NA
d_gene: NA
CDR3aa: CSVRPQDITSNYGYTF
CDR3nt: TGCAGCGTCCGTCCCCAGGACATCACCTCTAACTATGGCTACACCTTC

j_gene: TRBJ2-7
v_gene: TRBV27
abundance: NA
d_gene: NA
CDR3aa: CASSLAGRSYEQYF
CDR3nt: TGTGCCAGCAGCTTGGCAGGGAGGTCCTACGAGCAGTACTTC

j_gene: TRBJ2-1
v_gene: TRBV7-3
abundance: NA
d_gene: NA
CDR3aa: CASSLGTQGDKQFF
CDR3nt: TGTGCCAGCAGCTTAGGAACACAGGGTGACAAGCAGTTCTTC